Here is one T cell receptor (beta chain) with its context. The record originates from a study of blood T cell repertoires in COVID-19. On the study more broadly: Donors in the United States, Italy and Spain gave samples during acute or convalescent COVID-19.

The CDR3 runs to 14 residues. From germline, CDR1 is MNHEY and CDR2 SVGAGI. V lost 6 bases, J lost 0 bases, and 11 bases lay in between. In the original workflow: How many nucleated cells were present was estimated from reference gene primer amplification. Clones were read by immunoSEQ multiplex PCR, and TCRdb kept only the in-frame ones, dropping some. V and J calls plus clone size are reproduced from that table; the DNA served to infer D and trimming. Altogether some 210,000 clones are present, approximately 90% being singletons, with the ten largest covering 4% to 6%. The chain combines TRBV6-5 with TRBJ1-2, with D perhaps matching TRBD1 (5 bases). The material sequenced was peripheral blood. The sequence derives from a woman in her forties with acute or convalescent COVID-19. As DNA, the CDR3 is TGTGCCAGCAGGACAGACAGCTCTAACTATGGCTACACCTTC. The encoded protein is CASRTDSSNYGYTF.